The 7 T cell receptor beta chains listed next were all sequenced from one sample in a study of T-cell reconstitution after alpha-beta-depleted transplantation in children. A TCRbeta library incorporating unique molecular identifiers was prepared. A single record per CDR3 protein comes from TCRdb applying MiXCR to the PCR reads. In the table there are about 440,000 distinct CDR3 sequences, roughly 43% of which are singletons. The input for sequencing was PBMCs, taken before TCRalphabeta/CD19-depleted stem cell transplant. The receptors stem from a girl aged 2-10 years with aplastic anemia, due to receive a stem cell transplant.

The chain uses TRBV12-3 or TRBV12-4 and TRBJ2-6; TRBD1 matches at 8 bases. The J segment lost 2 bases and the V segment lost 6 bases, leaving 6 bases of the junction unmatched. The CDR3 spans 16 residues. The CDR3 DNA is TGTGCCAGCAGCCGGCCACAGGGGGCTGGGGCCAACGTCCTGACTTTC. Translated, it gives CASSRPQGAGANVLTF.

The CDR3 loop reads CSALPGRGPDTQYF. The CDR3 DNA reads as TGCAGTGCTCTACCCGGGAGGGGACCAGATACGCAGTATTTT. V and J are TRBV20-1 and TRBJ2-3; TRBD2 agrees at 8 bases. This CDR3 comprises 14 residues. V trimming: 5 bases; J trimming: 4 bases; junction bases outside the gene matches: 8. Germline V gene lookup returns CDR1 DFQATT and CDR2 SNEGSKA (reference sequence).

As regards this clonotype: One base away lies a much larger clone, so this may be a sequencing read error. This chain connects TRBV28 to TRBJ2-7; 11 nucleotides agree with TRBD2. Germline trimming cut 6 bases from V and 3 bases from J; bases unmatched to any gene: 1. The CDR3 has 13 residues. Germline loops: CDR1 MDHEN, CDR2 SYDVKM. CDR3 region: CASRTSGIYEQYF. The CDR3 nucleotides are TGTGCCAGCAGGACTAGCGGGATCTACGAGCAGTACTTC.

The rearrangement links TRBV5-4 to TRBJ2-1; 11 bases line up with TRBD1. CDR3 length equals 13 residues. Germline-derived CDR1 and CDR2 are SGHNT and YYREEE (reference sequence). V was clipped by 6 bases and J by 6 bases; unmatched bases: 2. For the CDR3, the DNA is TGTGCCAGCACCGGGACAGGGGGCAATGAGCAGTTCTTC. Translated: CASTGTGGNEQFF.

This clonotype occurred a few times. This rearrangement joins TRBV6-4 to TRBJ1-5; D not resolved. The V end was cut by 6 bases, the J end by 4 bases, with 10 bases between. Germline V CDR1 and CDR2: MRHNA, SNTAGT. CDR3 size: 13 residues. This CDR3 is CASRTLRNQPQHF. DNA for the CDR3: TGTGCCAGCAGGACGCTACGTAATCAGCCCCAGCATTTT.

This clonotype was found once. V gene TRBV20-1 combines with J gene TRBJ1-2; no firm D call. Germline values: CDR1 DFQATT, CDR2 SNEGSKA (reference sequence). V gave up 2 bases and J gave up 6 bases, with 13 bases separating them. The CDR3 covers 13 residues. CDR3 nucleotides: TGCAGTGCTAGAATACCGGGCGAAAATGGCTACACCTTC. It specifies CSARIPGENGYTF.

Regarding this clonotype: This may be a read error: a much more frequent sequence differs by one nucleotide. This sequence joins TRBV12-3 or TRBV12-4 and TRBJ1-5, with 8 bases fitting TRBD1. The CDR3 totals 15 residues. The CDR3: CASSSRQGLHQPPHF. The CDR3 DNA reads as TGTGCCAGCAGTTCCAGACAGGGGCTCCATCAGCCCCCGCATTTT.